A selection of T cell receptor beta chains follows, all from one sample in a study of cytomegalovirus exposure and HLA in healthy donors. The protocol was immunoSEQ multiplex PCR, while the TCRdb copy is restricted to in-frame clones and leaves out a portion. Of approximately 110,000 clones detected, around two thirds appear once; the ten largest clones hold just under 8.5%. The specimen was PBMCs. The receptors come from a woman aged 35 to 49 in good health and CMV-seropositive. CDR3s include the opening cysteine and the closing phenylalanine or tryptophan. Size is omitted from some rows. Given values are once, few, many or a class for expanded clones.

TRBJ1-2 TRBV28 - CASSSKDWTGVILYGYTF
TRBJ2-7 TRBV5-1 - CASSLGQSYEQYF
TRBJ2-5 TRBV7-2 - CASSLGFSRGQETQYF
TRBJ2-7 TRBV5-6 few CASSWGGTDYEQYF
TRBJ1-2 TRBV5-4 - CASSLDVGNYGYTF
TRBJ1-2 TRBV11-2 - CASSSQGTWVVGYTF
TRBJ1-2 TRBV4-2 - CASSQELRTEGGGYTF
TRBJ2-7 TRBV5-1 - CASSSPDSYEQYF
TRBJ1-4 TRBV19 few CASSIDRGVEKLFF
TRBJ2-7 TRBV5-4 - CASSFGAGGTYEQYF
TRBJ2-5 TRBV4-3 few CASSQDWLNQETQYF
TRBJ1-4 TRBV6-1 few CASSDLRQYEKLFF
TRBJ2-3 TRBV9 - CASSVLPVTDTQYF
TRBJ2-3 TRBV5-1 few CASSFTGRTDTQYF
TRBJ2-5 TRBV7-9 - CASSFSEGLETQYF
TRBJ2-1 TRBV19 - CASSGGTFWNEQFF
TRBJ1-6 TRBV9 - CASSGTPGQGNSPLHF
TRBJ2-3 TRBV25-1 - CASRQSTDTQYF
TRBJ1-2 TRBV5-1 - CASSLEGQGVGGYTF
TRBJ1-1 TRBV27 - CASRVQLLNTEAFF
TRBJ1-1 TRBV5-1 - CASSLIGSDTEAFF
TRBJ2-3 TRBV5-4 - CASSNDRFQSDTQYF
TRBJ2-2 TRBV2 - CASLTSGNTGELFF